This T cell receptor beta chain was obtained from a study of cytomegalovirus exposure and HLA in healthy donors. Study-level points and caveats: Some V segments (TRBV6-2 and TRBV6-3 among them) were excluded as indistinguishable.

Germline V gene sequence: CDR1 LGHNA, CDR2 YSLEER. This CDR3 is built from 15 residues. V was cut by 0 bases and J by 7 bases, with 13 bases left in between. On this clone itself: What it binds is unknown.

The PCR made use of 60 Vbeta and 13 Jbeta primers. TCRdb keeps only in-frame clones here, not all; method: immunoSEQ multiplex PCR. The repertoire consists of 180,000 or so clones, with 65% to 80% occurring once and the leading ten covering under 2.5%. The chain joins TRBV4-3 to TRBJ2-1, with TRBD2 as a possible D gene (5 bases). Sequenced input: PBMCs. This sequence originates from a woman in her twenties or thirties in good health and CMV-seropositive. The CDR3 protein is CASSQEMLAWNEQFF. The CDR3 DNA sequence: TGCGCCAGCAGCCAAGAAATGCTAGCATGGAATGAGCAGTTCTTC.